This T cell receptor beta chain came from a study of Graves' ophthalmopathy and Graves' hyperthyroidism. The CDR3 length is 14 residues. Losses at the gene ends were 6 bases for V and 3 bases for J; bases not matched to a gene: 6. Germline lookup yields CDR1 LGHDT and CDR2 YNNKEL (reference sequence). People with hyperthyroidism were aged 18 to 65 and newly diagnosed, under 2 months' duration. What supplied the PBMCs was 10 ml of fresh peripheral blood. As the template, RNA transcripts were used to amplify TCR beta CDR3 regions. First-round RT-PCR with HTBI primers preceded a second-round multiplex PCR. TCRdb re-derived calls from the multiplex PCR reads in MiXCR, one entry per CDR3 protein. The repertoire holds a few hundred thousand distinct CDR3 sequences, roughly 21% seen once, with 2.5% to 3.5% in the top ten.

Sequenced sample: peripheral blood. The chain joins TRBV3-1 to TRBJ1-2; 8 nucleotides line up with TRBD1. The clonotype comes from a young woman with stable Graves' hyperthyroidism. CDR3 DNA: TGTGCCAGCAGGCCCAGGGACAGGTACTATGGCTACACCTTC. It is translated as CASRPRDRYYGYTF. Drawing the rest from reference TRBV3-1 and TRBJ1-2, the complete variable domain is DTAVSQTPKYLVTQMGNDKSIKCEQNLGHDTMYWYKQDSKKFLKIMFSYNNKELIINETVPNRFSPKSPDKAHLNLHINSLELGDSAVYFCASRPRDRYYGYTFGSGTRLTVV.